Listed below are T cell receptor beta chains from one sample, sequenced in a study of regulatory T cells in long-lasting Graves disease. MiXCR was run by TCRdb on the multiplex PCR reads, yielding one entry per CDR3 protein. The data show 500,000 or so distinct CDR3 sequences, about 15% seen once. Separately, the same data were catalogued under a study of T cells in Graves' hyperthyroidism and ophthalmopathy.

Sequenced here: peripheral blood mononuclear cells (PBMCs), sampled at new diagnosis, from a patient treated with antithyroid drugs. These receptors all stem from a woman aged 45-59 years with Graves disease. Both conserved end residues are part of each CDR3. A D gene is named only where the DNA matches it firmly. Clone size appears in some rows only: once, few, many, or a class for an expanded clone.

clone_size	j_call	d_call	v_call	cdr3_aa	cdr3_nt
many	TRBJ2-3	NA	TRBV9	CASSVDGDPSTDTQYF	TGTGCCAGCAGCGTAGACGGGGACCCTAGCACAGATACGCAGTATTTT
once	TRBJ2-3	NA	TRBV10-3	CAISGGGGEDTQYF	TGTGCCATCAGTGGAGGGGGGGGCGAAGATACGCAGTATTTT
many	TRBJ2-7	TRBD1	TRBV28	CASNSGTGVNEQYF	TGTGCCAGCAACTCCGGGACAGGGGTGAACGAGCAGTACTTC
few	TRBJ2-1	NA	TRBV19	CATIPYPGEQFF	TGTGCCACCATACCTTACCCTGGTGAGCAGTTCTTC
NA	TRBJ2-3	TRBD2	TRBV9	CASSLSPGAGGDTQYF	TGTGCCAGCAGCTTATCTCCTGGGGCGGGAGGCGATACGCAGTATTTT
NA	TRBJ1-1	NA	TRBV19	CASSMRGRKTEAFF	TGTGCCAGTAGTATGAGGGGTCGTAAAACTGAAGCTTTCTTT
many	TRBJ2-1	TRBD2	TRBV20-1	CSARDRRTSGNNEQFF	TGCAGTGCTAGAGATCGTCGGACTAGCGGGAACAATGAGCAGTTCTTC
NA	TRBJ2-3	TRBD2	TRBV24-1	CATSDGGRVATQYF	TGTGCCACCAGTGACGGCGGGAGGGTCGCTACGCAGTATTTT
many	TRBJ2-7	NA	TRBV10-3	CATLARVAPGSPYEQYF	TGTGCCACCCTCGCCAGGGTAGCGCCGGGGAGCCCCTACGAGCAGTACTTC
many	TRBJ1-5	NA	TRBV2	CASTTLVAHQPQHF	TGTGCCAGTACCACCTTAGTGGCCCATCAGCCCCAGCATTTT
many	TRBJ2-1	TRBD2	TRBV3-1	CASTTSGRGVEQFF	TGTGCCAGCACAACTAGCGGGAGAGGAGTTGAGCAGTTCTTC
NA	TRBJ2-3	TRBD2	TRBV5-1	CASSKRLAGAGDTQYF	TGCGCCAGCAGCAAACGACTAGCGGGAGCGGGAGATACGCAGTATTTT
many	TRBJ2-5	TRBD2	TRBV11-2	CASSPRTSGRAVKKETQYF	TGTGCCAGCAGCCCAAGGACTAGCGGGAGGGCAGTGAAGAAAGAGACCCAGTACTTC
many	TRBJ2-7	TRBD1	TRBV7-9	CASSIGSGQGGEQYF	TGTGCCAGCAGCATTGGTTCGGGACAGGGGGGCGAGCAGTACTTC
NA	TRBJ2-7	TRBD2	TRBV20-1	CSAPNLAGGPYEQYF	TGCAGTGCTCCTAACTTAGCGGGAGGGCCTTACGAGCAGTACTTC
many	TRBJ2-3	TRBD1	TRBV3-1	CASSQDRGVRTDTQYF	TGTGCCAGCAGCCAGGACAGGGGGGTCAGAACAGATACGCAGTATTTT
NA	TRBJ2-2	NA	TRBV6-2/TRBV6-3	CASSYEGANTGELFF	TGTGCCAGCAGTTACGAGGGCGCGAACACCGGGGAGCTGTTTTTT
many	TRBJ1-1	NA	TRBV11-2	CASSQSRAMNTEAFF	TGTGCCAGCAGCCAGTCGAGAGCAATGAACACTGAAGCTTTCTTT
NA	TRBJ1-5	NA	TRBV6-2/TRBV6-3	CASSAWGGSNQPQHF	TGTGCCAGCAGTGCCTGGGGAGGGAGCAATCAGCCCCAGCATTTT
many	TRBJ2-1	TRBD1	TRBV11-2	CASSLSVGQGFNEQFF	TGTGCCAGCAGCTTATCGGTGGGACAGGGTTTTAATGAGCAGTTCTTC
many	TRBJ2-3	NA	TRBV6-9	CASSYSSGGGADTQYF	TGTGCCAGCAGTTACTCTTCAGGGGGGGGGGCAGATACGCAGTATTTT
NA	TRBJ2-7	NA	TRBV20-1	CSARLFGQNPRGEQYF	TGCAGTGCTAGATTATTTGGACAGAACCCGAGGGGCGAGCAGTACTTC